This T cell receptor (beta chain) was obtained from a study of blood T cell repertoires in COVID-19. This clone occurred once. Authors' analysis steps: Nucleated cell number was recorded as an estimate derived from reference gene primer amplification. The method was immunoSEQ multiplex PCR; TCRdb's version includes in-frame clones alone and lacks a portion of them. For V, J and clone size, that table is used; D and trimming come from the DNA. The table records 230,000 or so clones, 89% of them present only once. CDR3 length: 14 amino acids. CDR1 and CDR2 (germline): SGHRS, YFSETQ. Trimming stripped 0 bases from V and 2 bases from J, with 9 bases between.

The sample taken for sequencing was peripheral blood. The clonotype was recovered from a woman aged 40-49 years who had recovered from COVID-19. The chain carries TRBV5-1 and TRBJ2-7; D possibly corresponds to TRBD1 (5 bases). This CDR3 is CASSLAVGAYEQYF. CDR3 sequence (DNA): TGCGCCAGCAGCTTGGCCGTAGGGGCCTACGAGCAGTACTTC. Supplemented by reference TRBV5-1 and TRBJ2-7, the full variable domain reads KAGVTQTPRYLIKTRGQQVTLSCSPISGHRSVSWYQQTPGQGLQFLFEYFSETQRNKGNFPGRFSGRQFSNSRSEMNVSTLELGDSALYLCASSLAVGAYEQYFGPGTRLTVT.